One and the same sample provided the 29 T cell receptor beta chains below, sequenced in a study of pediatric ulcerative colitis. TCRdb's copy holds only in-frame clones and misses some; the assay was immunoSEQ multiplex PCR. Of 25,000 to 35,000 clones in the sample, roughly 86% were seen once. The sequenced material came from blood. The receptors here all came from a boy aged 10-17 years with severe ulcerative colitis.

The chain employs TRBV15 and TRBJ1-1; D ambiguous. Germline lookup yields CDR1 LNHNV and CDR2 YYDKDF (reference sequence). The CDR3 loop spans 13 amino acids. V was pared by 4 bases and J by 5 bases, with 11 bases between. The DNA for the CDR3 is TGTGCCACCAGCAAGGAGGGCCATACTGAAGCTTTCTTT. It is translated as CATSKEGHTEAFF. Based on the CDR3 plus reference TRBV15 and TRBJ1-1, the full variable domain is DAMVIQNPRYQVTQFGKPVTLSCSQTLNHNVMYWYQQKSSQAPKLLFHYYDKDFNNEADTPDNFQSRRPNTSFCFLDIRSPGLGDTAMYLCATSKEGHTEAFFGQGTRLTVV.

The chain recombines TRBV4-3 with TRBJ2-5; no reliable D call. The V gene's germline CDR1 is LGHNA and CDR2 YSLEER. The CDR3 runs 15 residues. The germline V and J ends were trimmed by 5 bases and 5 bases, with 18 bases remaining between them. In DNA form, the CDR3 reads TGCGCCAGCAGCAGGCACCTCGGCCCCGGGGAGACCCAGTACTTC. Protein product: CASSRHLGPGETQYF.

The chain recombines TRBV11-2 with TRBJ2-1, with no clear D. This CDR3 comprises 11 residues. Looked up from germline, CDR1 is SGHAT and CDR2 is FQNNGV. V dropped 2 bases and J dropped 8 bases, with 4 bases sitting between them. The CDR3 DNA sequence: TGTGCCAGCAGCTTATCCCATGAGCAGTTCTTC. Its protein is CASSLSHEQFF. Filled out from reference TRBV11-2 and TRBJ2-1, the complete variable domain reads EAGVAQSPRYKIIEKRQSVAFWCNPISGHATLYWYQQILGQGPKLLIQFQNNGVVDDSQLPKDRFSAERLKGVDSTLKIQPAKLEDSAVYLCASSLSHEQFFGPGTRLTVL.

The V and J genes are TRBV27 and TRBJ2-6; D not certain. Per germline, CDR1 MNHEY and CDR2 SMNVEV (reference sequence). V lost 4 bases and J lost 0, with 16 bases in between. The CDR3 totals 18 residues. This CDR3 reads CASSSTVEVFSGANVLTF. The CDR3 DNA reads TGTGCCAGCAGTTCGACGGTGGAAGTATTCTCTGGGGCCAACGTCCTGACTTTC.

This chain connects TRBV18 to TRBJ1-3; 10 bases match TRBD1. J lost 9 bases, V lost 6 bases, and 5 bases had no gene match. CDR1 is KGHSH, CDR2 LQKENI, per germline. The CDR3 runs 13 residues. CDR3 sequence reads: CASSSGQGSTIYF. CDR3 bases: TGTGCCAGCTCGTCGGGACAGGGGAGCACCATATATTTT.

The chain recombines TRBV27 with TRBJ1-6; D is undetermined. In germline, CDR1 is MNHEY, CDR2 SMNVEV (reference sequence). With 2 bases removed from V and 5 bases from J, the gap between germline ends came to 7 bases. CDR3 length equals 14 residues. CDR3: CASSLRGNNSPLHF. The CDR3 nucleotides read TGTGCCAGCAGTTTAAGAGGGAATAATTCACCCCTCCACTTT.

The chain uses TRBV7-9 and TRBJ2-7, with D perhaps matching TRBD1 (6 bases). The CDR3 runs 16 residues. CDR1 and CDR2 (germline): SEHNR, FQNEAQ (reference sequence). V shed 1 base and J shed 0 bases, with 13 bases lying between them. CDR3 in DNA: TGTGCCAGCAGCTTAGTGTCAGGGGTCCTCTCCTACGAGCAGTACTTC. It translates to CASSLVSGVLSYEQYF.

The DNA for the CDR3 is TGTGCCAGCAGCCGCACAGGGGGCTCTTGGACCGGGGAGCTGTTTTTT. Its protein product is CASSRTGGSWTGELFF. The chain joins TRBV7-9 to TRBJ2-2; TRBD1 aligns across 9 bases. The CDR3 has 16 amino acids. The junction had 9 bases not matched to a gene; V was cut back by 5 bases and J by 5 bases. Germline values: CDR1 SEHNR, CDR2 FQNEAQ (reference sequence).

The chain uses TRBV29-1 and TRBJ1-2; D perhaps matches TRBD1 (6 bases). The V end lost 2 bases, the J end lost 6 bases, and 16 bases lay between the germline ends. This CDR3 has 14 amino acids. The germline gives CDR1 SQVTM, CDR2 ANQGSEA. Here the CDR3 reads CSVEIRGTIDGYTF. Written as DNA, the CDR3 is TGCAGCGTTGAAATCAGGGGCACGATTGATGGCTACACCTTC.

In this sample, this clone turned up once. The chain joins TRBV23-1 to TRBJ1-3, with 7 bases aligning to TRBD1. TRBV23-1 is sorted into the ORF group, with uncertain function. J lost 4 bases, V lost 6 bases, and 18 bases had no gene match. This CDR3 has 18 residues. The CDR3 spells CASSPLTGAIRDGNTIYF. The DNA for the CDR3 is TGCGCCAGCAGCCCCTTAACAGGGGCTATTCGAGACGGAAACACCATATATTTT.

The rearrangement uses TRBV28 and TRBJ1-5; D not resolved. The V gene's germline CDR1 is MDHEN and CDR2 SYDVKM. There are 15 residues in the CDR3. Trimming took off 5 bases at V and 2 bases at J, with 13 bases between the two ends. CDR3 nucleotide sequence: TGTGCCAGCAGTCTACGTTTAGATCGCAATCAGCCCCAGCATTTT. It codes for CASSLRLDRNQPQHF.

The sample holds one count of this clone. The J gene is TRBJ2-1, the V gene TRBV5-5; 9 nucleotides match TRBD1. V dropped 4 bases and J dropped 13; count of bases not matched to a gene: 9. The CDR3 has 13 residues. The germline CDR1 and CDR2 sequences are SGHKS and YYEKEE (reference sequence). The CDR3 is CASSLPQGAFQFF. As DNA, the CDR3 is TGTGCCAGCAGCCTACCACAGGGGGCGTTTCAGTTCTTC. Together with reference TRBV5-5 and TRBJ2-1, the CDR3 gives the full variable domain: DAGVTQSPTHLIKTRGQQVTLRCSPISGHKSVSWYQQVLGQGPQFIFQYYEKEERGRGNFPDRFSARQFPNYSSELNVNALLLGDSALYLCASSLPQGAFQFFGPGTRLTVL.

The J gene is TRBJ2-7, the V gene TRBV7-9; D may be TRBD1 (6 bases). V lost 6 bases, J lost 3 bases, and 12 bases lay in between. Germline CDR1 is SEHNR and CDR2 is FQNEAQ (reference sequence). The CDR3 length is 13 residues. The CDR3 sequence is CASRSTGNYEQYF. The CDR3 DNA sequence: TGTGCCAGCAGGTCTACAGGGAACTACGAGCAGTACTTC.

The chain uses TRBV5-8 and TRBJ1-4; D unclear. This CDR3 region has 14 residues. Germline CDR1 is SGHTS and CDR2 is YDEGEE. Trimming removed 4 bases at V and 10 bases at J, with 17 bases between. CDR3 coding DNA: TGTGCCAGCAGCGTGACACTCTCCGCAGGAAAACTGTTTTTT. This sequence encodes CASSVTLSAGKLFF.

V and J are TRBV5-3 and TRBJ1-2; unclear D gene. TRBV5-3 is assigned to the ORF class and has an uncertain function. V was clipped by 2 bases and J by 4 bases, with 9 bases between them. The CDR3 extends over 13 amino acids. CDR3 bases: TGTGCCAGAAGCTTTGGCGGAACCTATGGCTACACCTTC. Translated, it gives CARSFGGTYGYTF.

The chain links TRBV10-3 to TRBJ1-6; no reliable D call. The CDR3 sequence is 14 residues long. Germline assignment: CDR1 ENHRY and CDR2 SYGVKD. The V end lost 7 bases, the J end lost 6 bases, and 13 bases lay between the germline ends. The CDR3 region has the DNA TGTGCCATCACTACCGGGGAAGGTAATTCACCCCTCCACTTT. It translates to CAITTGEGNSPLHF.

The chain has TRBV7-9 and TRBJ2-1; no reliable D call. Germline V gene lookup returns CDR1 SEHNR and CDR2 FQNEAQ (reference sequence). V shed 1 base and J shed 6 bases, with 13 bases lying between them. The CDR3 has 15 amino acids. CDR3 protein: CASSLVLMGSNEQFF. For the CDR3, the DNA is TGTGCCAGCAGCTTAGTATTAATGGGAAGCAATGAGCAGTTCTTC.

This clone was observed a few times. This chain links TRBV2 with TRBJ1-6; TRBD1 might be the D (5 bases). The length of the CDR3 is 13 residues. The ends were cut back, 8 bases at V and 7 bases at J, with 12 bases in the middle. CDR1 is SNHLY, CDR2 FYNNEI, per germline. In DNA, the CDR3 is TGTGCCAGCGCGGCAGGGCTAAATTCACCCCTCCACTTT. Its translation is CASAAGLNSPLHF. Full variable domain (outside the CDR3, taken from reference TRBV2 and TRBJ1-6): EPEVTQTPSHQVTQMGQEVILRCVPISNHLYFYWYRQILGQKVEFLVSFYNNEISEKSEIFDDQFSVERPDGSNFTLKIRSTKLEDSAMYFCASAAGLNSPLHFGNGTRLTVT.

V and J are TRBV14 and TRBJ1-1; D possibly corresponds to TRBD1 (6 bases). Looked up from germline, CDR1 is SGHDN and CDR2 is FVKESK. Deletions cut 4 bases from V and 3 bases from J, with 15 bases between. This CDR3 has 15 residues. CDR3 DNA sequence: TGTGCCAGCAGCCCCCCAGGGGATTCGTACACTGAAGCTTTCTTT. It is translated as CASSPPGDSYTEAFF.

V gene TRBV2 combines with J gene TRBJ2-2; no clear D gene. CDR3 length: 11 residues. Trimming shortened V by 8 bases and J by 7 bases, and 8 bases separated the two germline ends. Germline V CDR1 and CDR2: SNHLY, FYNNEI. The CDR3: CASGDGGELFF. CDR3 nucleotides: TGTGCCAGCGGAGACGGCGGGGAGCTGTTTTTT.

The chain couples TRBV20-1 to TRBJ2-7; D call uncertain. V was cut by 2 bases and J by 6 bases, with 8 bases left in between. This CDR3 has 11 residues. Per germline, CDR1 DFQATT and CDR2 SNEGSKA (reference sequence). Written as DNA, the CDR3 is TGCAGTGCTAGAATGGCCGCCGAGCAGTACTTC. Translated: CSARMAAEQYF.

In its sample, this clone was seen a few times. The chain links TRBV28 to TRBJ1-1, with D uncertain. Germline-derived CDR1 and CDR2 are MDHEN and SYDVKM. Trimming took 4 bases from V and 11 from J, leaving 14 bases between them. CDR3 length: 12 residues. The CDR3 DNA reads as TGTGCCAGCAGTTCTGGGTCTCTGACGGCTTTCTTT. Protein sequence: CASSSGSLTAFF.

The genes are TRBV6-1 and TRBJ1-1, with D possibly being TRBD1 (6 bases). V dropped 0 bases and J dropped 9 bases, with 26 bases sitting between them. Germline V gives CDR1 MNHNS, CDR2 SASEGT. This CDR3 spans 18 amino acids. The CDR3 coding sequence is TGTGCCAGCAGTGAAGCGGTGTCAGGGGCCGTGGGTGCGAATAAAGCTTTCTTT. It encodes CASSEAVSGAVGANKAFF.

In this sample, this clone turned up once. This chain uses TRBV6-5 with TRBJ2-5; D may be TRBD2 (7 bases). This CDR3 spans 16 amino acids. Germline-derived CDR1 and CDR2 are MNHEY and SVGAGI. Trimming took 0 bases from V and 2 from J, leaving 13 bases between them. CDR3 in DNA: TGTGCCAGCAGTTACTCCGGGGGGCTCCCACAAGAGACCCAGTACTTC. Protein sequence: CASSYSGGLPQETQYF.

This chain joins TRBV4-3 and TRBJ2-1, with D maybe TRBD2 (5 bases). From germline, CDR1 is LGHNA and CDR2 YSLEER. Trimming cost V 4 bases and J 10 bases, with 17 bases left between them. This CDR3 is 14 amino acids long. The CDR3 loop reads CASSPPGSRGEQFF. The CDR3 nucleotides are TGCGCCAGCAGCCCCCCCGGGTCCCGAGGGGAGCAGTTCTTC.

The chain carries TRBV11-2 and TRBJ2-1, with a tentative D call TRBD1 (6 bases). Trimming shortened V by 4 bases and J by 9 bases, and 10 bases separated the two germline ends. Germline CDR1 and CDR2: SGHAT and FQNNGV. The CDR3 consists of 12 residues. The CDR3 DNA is TGTGCCAGCAGCTCACAGGGCAGTGAGCAGTTCTTC. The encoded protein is CASSSQGSEQFF. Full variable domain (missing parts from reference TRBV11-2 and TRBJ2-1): EAGVAQSPRYKIIEKRQSVAFWCNPISGHATLYWYQQILGQGPKLLIQFQNNGVVDDSQLPKDRFSAERLKGVDSTLKIQPAKLEDSAVYLCASSSQGSEQFFGPGTRLTVL.

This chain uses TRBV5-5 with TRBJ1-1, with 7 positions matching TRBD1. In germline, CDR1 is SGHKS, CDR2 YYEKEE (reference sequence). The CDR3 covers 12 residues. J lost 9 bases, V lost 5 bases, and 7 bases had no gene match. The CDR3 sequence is CASSPDRVKAFF. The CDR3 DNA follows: TGTGCCAGCAGTCCCGACAGGGTCAAAGCTTTCTTT.

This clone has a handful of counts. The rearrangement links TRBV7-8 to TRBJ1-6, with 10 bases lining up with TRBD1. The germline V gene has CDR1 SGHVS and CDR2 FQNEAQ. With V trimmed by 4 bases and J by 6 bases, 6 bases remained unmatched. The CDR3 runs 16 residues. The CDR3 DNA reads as TGTGCCAGCAGCTCCCGGGACAGGGGTTCTAATTCACCCCTCCACTTT. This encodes CASSSRDRGSNSPLHF.

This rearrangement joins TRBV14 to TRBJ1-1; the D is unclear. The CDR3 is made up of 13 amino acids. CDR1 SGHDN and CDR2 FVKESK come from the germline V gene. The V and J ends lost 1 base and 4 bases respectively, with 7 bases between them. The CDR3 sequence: CASSQVFGTEAFF. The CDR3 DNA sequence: TGTGCCAGCAGCCAAGTATTCGGCACTGAAGCTTTCTTT.